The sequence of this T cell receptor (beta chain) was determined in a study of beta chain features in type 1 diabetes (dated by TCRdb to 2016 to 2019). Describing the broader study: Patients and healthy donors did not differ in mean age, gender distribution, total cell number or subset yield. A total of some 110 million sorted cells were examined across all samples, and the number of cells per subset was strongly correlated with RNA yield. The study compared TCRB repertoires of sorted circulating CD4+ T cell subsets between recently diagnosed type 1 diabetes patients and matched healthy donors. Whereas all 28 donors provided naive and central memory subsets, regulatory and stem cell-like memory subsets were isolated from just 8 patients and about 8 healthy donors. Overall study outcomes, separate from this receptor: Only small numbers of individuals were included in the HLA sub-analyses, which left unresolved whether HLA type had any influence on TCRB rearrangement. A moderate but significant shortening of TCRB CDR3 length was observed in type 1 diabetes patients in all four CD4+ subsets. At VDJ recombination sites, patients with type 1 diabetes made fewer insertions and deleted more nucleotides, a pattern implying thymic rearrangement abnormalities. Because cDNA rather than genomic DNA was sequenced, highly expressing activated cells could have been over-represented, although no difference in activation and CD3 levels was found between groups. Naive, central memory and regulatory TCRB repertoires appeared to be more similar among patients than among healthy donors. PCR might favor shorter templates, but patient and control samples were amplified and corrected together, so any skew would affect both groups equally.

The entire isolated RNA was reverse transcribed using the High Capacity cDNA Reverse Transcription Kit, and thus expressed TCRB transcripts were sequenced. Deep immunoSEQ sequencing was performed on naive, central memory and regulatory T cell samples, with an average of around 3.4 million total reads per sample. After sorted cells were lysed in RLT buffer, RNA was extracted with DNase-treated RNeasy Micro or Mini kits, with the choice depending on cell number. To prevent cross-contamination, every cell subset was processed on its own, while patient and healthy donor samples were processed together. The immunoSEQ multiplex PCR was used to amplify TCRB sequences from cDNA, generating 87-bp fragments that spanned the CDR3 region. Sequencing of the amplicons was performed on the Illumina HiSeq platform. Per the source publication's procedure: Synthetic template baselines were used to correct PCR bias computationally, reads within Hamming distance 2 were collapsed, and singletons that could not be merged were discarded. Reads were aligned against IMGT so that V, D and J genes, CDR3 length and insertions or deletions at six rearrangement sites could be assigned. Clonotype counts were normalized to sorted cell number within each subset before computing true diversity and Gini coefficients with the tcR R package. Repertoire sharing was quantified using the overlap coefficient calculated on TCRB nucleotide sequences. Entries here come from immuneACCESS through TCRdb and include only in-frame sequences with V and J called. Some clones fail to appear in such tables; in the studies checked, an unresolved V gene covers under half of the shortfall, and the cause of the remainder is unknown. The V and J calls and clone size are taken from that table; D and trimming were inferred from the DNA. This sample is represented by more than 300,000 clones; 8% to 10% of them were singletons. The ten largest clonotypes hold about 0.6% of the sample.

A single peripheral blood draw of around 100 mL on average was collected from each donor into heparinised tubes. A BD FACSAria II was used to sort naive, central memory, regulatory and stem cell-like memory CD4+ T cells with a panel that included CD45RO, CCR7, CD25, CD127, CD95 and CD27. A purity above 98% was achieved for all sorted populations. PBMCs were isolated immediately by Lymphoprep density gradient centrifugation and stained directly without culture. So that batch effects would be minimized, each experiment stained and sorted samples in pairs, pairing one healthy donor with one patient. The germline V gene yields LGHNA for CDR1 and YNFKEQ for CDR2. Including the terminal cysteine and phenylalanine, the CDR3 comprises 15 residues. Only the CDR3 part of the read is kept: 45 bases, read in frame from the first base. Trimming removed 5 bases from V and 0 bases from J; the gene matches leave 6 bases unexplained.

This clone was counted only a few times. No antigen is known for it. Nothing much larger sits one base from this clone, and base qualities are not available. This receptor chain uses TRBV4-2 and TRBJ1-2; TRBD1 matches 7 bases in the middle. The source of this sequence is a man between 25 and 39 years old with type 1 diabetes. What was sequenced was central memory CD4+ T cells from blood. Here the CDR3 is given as CASSYAQGSNYGYTF. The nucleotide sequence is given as TGTGCCAGCAGCTACGCACAGGGGTCTAACTATGGCTACACCTTC.